Ten or more counts support the clone carrying this T cell receptor (beta chain). What it recognizes is unknown. 5'RACE primed from the constant segment yielded TCR alpha and TCR beta cDNA libraries bearing sample barcodes and UMIs. A single record per CDR3 protein comes from TCRdb applying MiXCR to the 5' RACE reads. This table holds 450,000 or so distinct CDR3 sequences, roughly 23% found once. The ends were cut back, 4 bases at V and 4 bases at J, with 11 bases in the middle. CDR3 length: 14 amino acids. The data are from a study of T-cell memory formation after mild COVID-19. Study-wide points: Later expanders leaned CD4+, whereas clones that contracted between day 15 and 85 were balanced CD4/CD8. Confirmation of SARS-CoV-2 specificity was lacking for second-wave clones peaking day 37. CD4+ contracting clones lay mainly in CM and EM, CD8+ ones in EMRA.

The rearrangement uses TRBV12-3 or TRBV12-4 and TRBJ2-1, with D perhaps matching TRBD1 (7 bases). This receptor was identified in an adult woman who had mild COVID-19 (a few samples of this study predate the infection). Cell type and time point are not known. Sequenced: PBMCs or a T cell subset sorted from them (not recorded which). DNA of the CDR3: TGTGCCAGCAGTTACGGGGGACAGTACAATGAGCAGTTCTTC. Its translation: CASSYGGQYNEQFF.